This T cell receptor (beta chain) was profiled in a study of a mutant IDH1 vaccine in newly diagnosed glioma. Across the study: Therapy received beforehand was radiotherapy, temozolomide, or both, with most patients given both.

Whole-study results and caveats: Evidence of vaccine-induced immune responses was documented in 80% to 95% of patients.

Comment on this clone: Its antigen is undetermined.

Time point reported: week 11, during vaccination. The content of each vaccine dose was 300 ug of mutant IDH1 20-mer peptide, and topical imiquimod accompanied it. Using immunoSEQ multiplex PCR, the repertoire was profiled, and TCRdb retains in-frame clones only, with some absent. The sample shows 30,000 to 45,000 clones, 75% to 85% of them seen only once. Trimming left V 5 bases short and J 2 bases short, with 11 bases between. CDR3 size: 13 residues. The germline gives CDR1 SGDLS, CDR2 YYNGEE. Sample: peripheral blood mononuclear cells (PBMCs), taken from a glioma patient whose treatment included an IDH1 peptide vaccine. The chain joins TRBV9 to TRBJ2-7; no clear D gene. The receptor's source is a woman in her 30s with glioma. Some clones in this sample may be carry-over from other donors' samples. The CDR3 region has the DNA TGTGCCAGCAGTAAGACACCCACCTACGAGCAGTACTTC. Amino acids: CASSKTPTYEQYF.